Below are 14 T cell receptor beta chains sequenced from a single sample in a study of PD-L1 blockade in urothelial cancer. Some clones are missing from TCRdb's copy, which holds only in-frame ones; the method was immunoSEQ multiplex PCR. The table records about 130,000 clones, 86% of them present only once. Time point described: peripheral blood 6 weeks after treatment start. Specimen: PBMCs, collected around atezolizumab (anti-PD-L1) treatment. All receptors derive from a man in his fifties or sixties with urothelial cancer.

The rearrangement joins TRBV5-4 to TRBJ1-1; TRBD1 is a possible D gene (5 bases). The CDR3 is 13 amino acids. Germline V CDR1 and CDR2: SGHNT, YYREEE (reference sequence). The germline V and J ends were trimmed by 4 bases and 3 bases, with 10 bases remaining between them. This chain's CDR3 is CASSGQGYTEAFF. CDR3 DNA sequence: TGTGCCAGCAGCGGGCAGGGATACACTGAAGCTTTCTTT.

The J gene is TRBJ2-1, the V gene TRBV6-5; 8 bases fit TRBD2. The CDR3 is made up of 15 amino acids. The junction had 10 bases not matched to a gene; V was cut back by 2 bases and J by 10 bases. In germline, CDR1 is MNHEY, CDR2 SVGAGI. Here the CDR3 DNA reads TGTGCCAGCAGTTACAGGTTTAGCGGGAATGGGGAGCAGTTCTTC. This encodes CASSYRFSGNGEQFF.

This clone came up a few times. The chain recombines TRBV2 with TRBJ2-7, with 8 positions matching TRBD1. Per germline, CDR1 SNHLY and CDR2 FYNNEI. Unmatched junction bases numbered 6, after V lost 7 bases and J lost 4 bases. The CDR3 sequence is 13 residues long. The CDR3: CASNRDRRYEQYF. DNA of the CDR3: TGTGCCAGCAACCGGGACAGGAGATACGAGCAGTACTTC.

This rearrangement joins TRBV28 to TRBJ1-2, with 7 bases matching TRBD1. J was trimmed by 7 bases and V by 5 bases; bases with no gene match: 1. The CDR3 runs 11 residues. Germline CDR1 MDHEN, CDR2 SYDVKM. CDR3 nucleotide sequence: TGTGCCAGCAGTGACAGGGTTGGCTACACCTTC. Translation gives CASSDRVGYTF.

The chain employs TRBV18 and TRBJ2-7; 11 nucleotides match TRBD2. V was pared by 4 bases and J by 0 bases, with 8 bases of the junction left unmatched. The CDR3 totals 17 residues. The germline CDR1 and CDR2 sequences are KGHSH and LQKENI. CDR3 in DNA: TGTGCCAGCTCACGGGGACTAGCGGTGAACAGCTCCTACGAGCAGTACTTC. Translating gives CASSRGLAVNSSYEQYF.

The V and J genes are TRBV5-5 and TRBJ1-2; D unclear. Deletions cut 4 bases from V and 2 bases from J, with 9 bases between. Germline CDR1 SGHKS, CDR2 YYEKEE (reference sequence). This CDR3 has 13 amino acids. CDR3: CASSPPENYGYTF. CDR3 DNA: TGTGCCAGCAGCCCCCCGGAGAACTATGGCTACACCTTC.

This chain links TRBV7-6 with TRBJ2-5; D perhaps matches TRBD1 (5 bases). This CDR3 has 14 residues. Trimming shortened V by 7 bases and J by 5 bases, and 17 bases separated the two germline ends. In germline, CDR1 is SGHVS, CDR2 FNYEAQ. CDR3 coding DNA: TGTGCCAGCATCCAAGAGCCAGGGCTGGAGACCCAGTACTTC. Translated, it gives CASIQEPGLETQYF. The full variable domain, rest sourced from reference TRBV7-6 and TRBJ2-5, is GAGVSQSPRYKVTKRGQDVALRCDPISGHVSLYWYRQALGQGPEFLTYFNYEAQQDKSGLPNDRFSAERPEGSISTLTIQRTEQRDSAMYRCASIQEPGLETQYFGPGTRLLVL.

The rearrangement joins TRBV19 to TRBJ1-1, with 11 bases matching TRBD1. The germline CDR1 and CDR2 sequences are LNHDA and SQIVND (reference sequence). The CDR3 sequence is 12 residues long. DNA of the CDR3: TGTGCGGGACAGGGGGAGGGCACTGAAGCTTTCTTT. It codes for CAGQGEGTEAFF.

The CDR3 here is CASSWEGDWEQFF. In DNA, the CDR3 is TGTGCCAGCAGCTGGGAGGGTGACTGGGAGCAGTTCTTC. J is TRBJ2-1 and V is TRBV5-6; 7 bases agree with TRBD2. Germline CDR1 reads SGHDT; CDR2 reads YYEEEE. V gave up 3 bases and J gave up 10 bases; unmatched junction bases: 7. This CDR3 contains 13 residues.

CDR3 loop: CASSLGGRPHEQYF. CDR3 sequence (DNA): TGTGCCAGCAGCTTAGGTGGCAGGCCCCACGAGCAGTACTTC. The V gene is TRBV7-4, the J gene TRBJ2-7, with D hard to call. The V and J ends lost 1 base and 5 bases respectively, with 12 bases between them. CDR1 and CDR2 from the germline V gene are SGHVT and SQSDAQ. CDR3 length: 14 residues. Full variable domain (outside the CDR3, taken from reference TRBV7-4 and TRBJ2-7): GAGVSQSPRYKVAKRGRDVALRCDSISGHVTLYWYRQTLGQGSEVLTYSQSDAQRDKSGRPSGRFSAERPERSVSTLKIQRTEQGDSAVYLCASSLGGRPHEQYFGPGTRLTVT.

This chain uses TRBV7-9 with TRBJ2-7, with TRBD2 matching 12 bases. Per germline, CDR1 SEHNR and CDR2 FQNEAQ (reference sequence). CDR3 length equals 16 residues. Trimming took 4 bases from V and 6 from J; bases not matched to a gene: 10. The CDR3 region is CASSSTPGTSGSEQYF. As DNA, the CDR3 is TGTGCCAGCAGCTCCACCCCCGGGACTAGCGGGTCCGAGCAGTACTTC. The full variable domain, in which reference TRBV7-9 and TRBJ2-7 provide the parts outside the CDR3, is DTGVSQNPRHKITKRGQNVTFRCDPISEHNRLYWYRQTLGQGPEFLTYFQNEAQLEKSRLLSDRFSAERPKGSFSTLEIQRTEQGDSAMYLCASSSTPGTSGSEQYFGPGTRLTVT.

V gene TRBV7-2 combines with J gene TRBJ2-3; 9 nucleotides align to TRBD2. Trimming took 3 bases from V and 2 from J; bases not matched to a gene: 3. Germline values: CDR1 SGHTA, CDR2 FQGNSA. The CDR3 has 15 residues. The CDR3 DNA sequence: TGTGCCAGCAGCTTCGGGACTAGCAACACAGATACGCAGTATTTT. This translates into CASSFGTSNTDTQYF.

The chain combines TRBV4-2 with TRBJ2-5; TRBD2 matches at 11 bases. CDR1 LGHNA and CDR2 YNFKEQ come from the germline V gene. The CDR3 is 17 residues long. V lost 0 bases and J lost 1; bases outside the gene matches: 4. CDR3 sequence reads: CASSQEGLAGGQETQYF. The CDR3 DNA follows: TGTGCCAGCAGCCAAGAAGGGCTAGCGGGAGGCCAAGAGACCCAGTACTTC.

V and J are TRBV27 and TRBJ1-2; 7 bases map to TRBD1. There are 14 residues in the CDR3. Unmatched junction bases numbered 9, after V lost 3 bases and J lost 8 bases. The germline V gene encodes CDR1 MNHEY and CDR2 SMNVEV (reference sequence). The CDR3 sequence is CASSFLDRVGGYTF. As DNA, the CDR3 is TGTGCCAGCAGTTTCCTCGACAGGGTGGGCGGCTACACCTTC.